One and the same sample provided the 15 T cell receptor beta chains below, sequenced in a study of vaccination and CD4 T cells after COVID-19. The Oncomine TCR Beta short-read assay sequenced DNA from cultured CD4+ T cells. MiXCR, run by TCRdb on the PCR reads, gives a single entry per CDR3 protein. The table lists about 11,000 distinct CDR3 sequences, more than 65% of them singletons. The treatment denotes: roughly ten-day PBMC culture with coronavirus spike peptide pools or control peptides (ViraFEST assay). These TCRs are of unknown antigen specificity. The sample comprised CD4+ T cells from blood, cultured in vitro. These TCRs come from a human donor who had recovered from COVID-19.

The chain recombines TRBV7-2 with TRBJ2-7; D call uncertain. V was pared by 5 bases and J by 1 base, with 12 bases between. This CDR3 contains 14 residues. Germline V gene lookup returns CDR1 SGHTA and CDR2 FQGNSA. This chain's CDR3 is CASSNDVGSYEQYF. As DNA, the CDR3 is TGTGCCAGCAGCAATGACGTCGGTTCCTACGAGCAGTACTTC.

This chain links TRBV20-1 with TRBJ1-2, with TRBD1 identical over 7 bases. The germline V gene has CDR1 DFQATT and CDR2 SNEGSKA (reference sequence). V trimming: 6 bases; J trimming: 4 bases; junction bases outside the gene matches: 14. The CDR3 spans 15 residues. This CDR3 is CSAGRGQLGFYGYTF. CDR3 coding DNA: TGCAGTGCCGGAAGGGGACAGCTAGGGTTCTATGGCTACACCTTC.

This chain links TRBV27 with TRBJ1-2; no firm D call. Germline loops: CDR1 MNHEY, CDR2 SMNVEV (reference sequence). V was shortened by 5 bases and J by 4 bases, with 8 bases between the two germline ends. There are 12 residues in the CDR3. For the CDR3, the DNA is TGTGCCAGCAGTCCCAGAGGCTATGGCTACACCTTC. Its translation: CASSPRGYGYTF.

The V call is TRBV6-5, the J call TRBJ2-5, with 9 nucleotides matching TRBD2. Germline CDR1 and CDR2: MNHEY and SVGAGI. The V and J ends lost 2 bases and 4 bases, in that order; junction bases with no gene match: 5. The CDR3 runs 15 residues. CDR3 residues: CASSYAGGPRETQYF. CDR3 bases: TGTGCCAGCAGTTACGCGGGAGGGCCGCGAGAGACCCAGTACTTC.

For this clonotype: The germline gene is not matched at one end of the junction; a read error may be the cause. The chain recombines TRBV28 with TRBJ1-3, with D tentatively TRBD1 (5 bases). CDR3 length: 15 residues. Germline assignment: CDR1 MDHEN and CDR2 SYDVKM. The CDR3 protein is CASSPSQGSGNTIYF. As DNA, the CDR3 is TGTGCCAGCAGTCCATCCCAGGGCTCTGGAAACACCATATATTTC.

The rearrangement links TRBV6-1 to TRBJ1-5; 7 positions agree with TRBD1. CDR1 is MNHNS, CDR2 SASEGT, per germline. This CDR3 is built from 13 residues. The trim removed 8 bases at V and 3 bases at J, leaving 4 bases unmatched. This CDR3 reads CASEDRANQPQHF. The CDR3 bases are TGTGCCAGCGAAGACAGGGCCAATCAGCCCCAGCATTTT.

The chain is built from TRBV20-1 and TRBJ2-7; D might be TRBD2 (6 bases). Trimming removed 3 bases at V and 0 bases at J, with 12 bases between. CDR1 and CDR2 (germline): DFQATT, SNEGSKA (reference sequence). The length of the CDR3 is 14 residues. CDR3 protein: CSASPGVHSYEQYF. In nucleotides, the CDR3 is TGCAGTGCTAGCCCGGGAGTACACTCCTACGAGCAGTACTTC.

The gene calls are TRBV20-1 and TRBJ2-7; D call uncertain. V was trimmed by 3 bases and J by 6 bases, leaving 6 bases between them. The CDR3 runs 10 residues. Germline values: CDR1 DFQATT, CDR2 SNEGSKA (reference sequence). The CDR3 nucleotides are TGCAGTGCTAGTGCTGCCGAGCAGTACTTC. Its protein product is CSASAAEQYF.

V usage is TRBV6-4 and J usage is TRBJ1-6, with 10 positions matching TRBD1. Germline V gives CDR1 MRHNA, CDR2 SNTAGT. The CDR3 is 15 amino acids. With V trimmed by 6 bases and J by 8 bases, 7 bases remained unmatched. Here the CDR3 reads CASSPRTGGHSPLHF. Here the CDR3 DNA reads TGTGCCAGCAGCCCCCGGACAGGGGGACATTCACCCCTCCACTTT.

This clonotype has just one count. The chain combines TRBV6-5 with TRBJ1-2; possible D gene TRBD1, 6 bases. This CDR3 contains 15 residues. V shed 2 bases and J shed 3 bases, with 13 bases lying between them. Germline V gives CDR1 MNHEY, CDR2 SVGAGI. CDR3 nucleotides: TGTGCCAGCAGTTACCCCTCGGGGGCAGACTATGGCTACACCTTC. It encodes CASSYPSGADYGYTF.

The J gene is TRBJ1-2, the V gene TRBV7-2; possible D gene TRBD1, 5 bases. This CDR3 region has 16 residues. Germline CDR1 and CDR2: SGHTA and FQGNSA. With 1 base removed from V and 0 bases from J, the gap between germline ends came to 12 bases. DNA of the CDR3: TGTGCCAGCAGCTTAGTGTCCCAGGGAGCTAACTATGGCTACACCTTC. It encodes CASSLVSQGANYGYTF.

For the CDR3, the DNA is TGTGCCAGCACCGGACTAGCGGATTACAATGAGCAGTTCTTC. Translating it yields CASTGLADYNEQFF. V and J are TRBV27 and TRBJ2-1; 10 nucleotides match TRBD2. CDR1 MNHEY and CDR2 SMNVEV come from the germline V gene (reference sequence). Germline trimming cut 7 bases from V and 4 bases from J; bases unmatched to any gene: 4. CDR3 length equals 14 residues.

The chain employs TRBV6-2 or TRBV6-3 and TRBJ1-1; weak D call: TRBD1 (6 bases). Trimming took off 6 bases at V and 10 bases at J, with 18 bases between the two ends. Germline CDR1 reads MNHEY; CDR2 reads SVGEGT. The CDR3 runs 13 residues. The CDR3 loop is CASSSTGTLAAFF. Written as DNA, the CDR3 is TGTGCCAGCAGCTCGACAGGTACTCTCGCAGCTTTCTTT.

The chain uses TRBV2 and TRBJ1-2; the D is unclear. This CDR3 spans 12 amino acids. The V gene's germline CDR1 is SNHLY and CDR2 FYNNEI. V was pared by 6 bases and J by 2 bases, with 7 bases between. The CDR3, as DNA: TGTGCCAGCAGAGGAAGGAACTATGGCTACACCTTC. It yields the protein CASRGRNYGYTF. The complete variable domain, with remaining parts taken from reference TRBV2 and TRBJ1-2, reads EPEVTQTPSHQVTQMGQEVILRCVPISNHLYFYWYRQILGQKVEFLVSFYNNEISEKSEIFDDQFSVERPDGSNFTLKIRSTKLEDSAMYFCASRGRNYGYTFGSGTRLTVV.

The gene calls are TRBV27 and TRBJ1-6, with D hard to call. V was cut by 6 bases and J by 7 bases, with 13 bases left in between. CDR3 length: 14 residues. From germline, CDR1 is MNHEY and CDR2 SMNVEV (reference sequence). Written as DNA, the CDR3 is TGTGCCAGCAGAGCCAAGCTCGTCAATTCACCCCTCCACTTT. This gives the protein CASRAKLVNSPLHF.